A single T cell receptor beta chain is shown here with its context. The data belong to a study of patients and donors after allogeneic stem cell transplantation. TCRdb re-analysed the RT-PCR reads in MiXCR, keeping a single row per CDR3 protein. The table shows about 1,800 distinct CDR3 sequences, with around 14% occurring only once. There are 13 residues in the CDR3. Germline-derived CDR1 and CDR2 are MGHDK and SYGVNS. With 2 bases removed from V and 5 bases from J, the gap between germline ends came to 8 bases. The chain has TRBV25-1 and TRBJ2-3; D is unclear. The sequence derives from a human donor who was either an allogeneic HSCT recipient or a stem cell or donor lymphocyte infusion donor (not recorded which). It is not recorded whose cells these are; they may come from a transplant donor. Material: blood, either unsorted or a sorted T cell fraction (not recorded which). DNA of the CDR3: TGTGCCAGCAGTGAAGACTGGCAAGATACGCAGTATTTT. This translates into CASSEDWQDTQYF.